These 21 T cell receptor beta chains were sequenced from one sample in a study of early T cells in non-severe SARS-CoV-2 infection. TCRdb ran MiXCR on the 5' RACE reads and lists one entry per CDR3 protein. This repertoire shows about 64,000 distinct CDR3 sequences, 4.9% found once; its top ten account for 4.9%. The sample comprised whole blood. The receptor source for this set is an adult who was a healthcare worker with PCR-confirmed SARS-CoV-2 infection or an uninfected control (not recorded which).

This clonotype came up many times. V gene TRBV24-1 combines with J gene TRBJ2-3, with 11 bases identical to TRBD2. The CDR3 consists of 16 residues. Germline V lookup: CDR1 KGHDR, CDR2 SFDVKD. J was trimmed by 6 bases and V by 2 bases; bases with no gene match: 6. The CDR3 here is CATSDSALAGEDTQYF. For the CDR3, the DNA is TGTGCCACCAGTGATTCCGCACTAGCGGGAGAGGATACGCAGTATTTT.

This clonotype was observed many times. CDR3 region: CASSQNSGNTIYF. For the CDR3, the DNA is TGTGCCAGCAGCCAGAACTCTGGAAACACCATATATTTT. The rearrangement links TRBV3-1 to TRBJ1-3; D is unclear. The germline V gene has CDR1 LGHDT and CDR2 YNNKEL (reference sequence). The CDR3 has 13 residues. V lost 3 bases to trimming and J lost 0 bases, with 3 bases between them.

This clonotype is deemed medium-sized. The chain is built from TRBV5-6 and TRBJ1-1; a possible D gene is TRBD1 (6 bases). Germline CDR1 and CDR2: SGHDT and YYEEEE. The ends were cut back, 3 bases at V and 5 bases at J, with 20 bases in the middle. The CDR3 runs 16 residues. The CDR3 DNA sequence: TGTGCCAGCAGCTGGCCCCGGACAGCGCCGAGGACTGAAGCTTTCTTT. This gives the protein CASSWPRTAPRTEAFF.

This clonotype has at least ten counts. This chain links TRBV6-4 with TRBJ2-1, with D perhaps TRBD1 or TRBD2 (5 bases each). V lost 2 bases, J lost 0 bases, and 14 bases lay in between. Germline assignment: CDR1 MRHNA and CDR2 SNTAGT. The CDR3 contains 17 residues. The CDR3 here is CASSDPRGPSSYNEQFF. CDR3 in DNA: TGTGCCAGCAGTGACCCGAGGGGACCCAGCTCCTACAATGAGCAGTTCTTC.

This clonotype occurred once. This chain links TRBV6-6 with TRBJ2-3; D is undetermined. V was trimmed by 0 bases and J by 7 bases, leaving 8 bases between them. This CDR3 spans 13 amino acids. Per germline, CDR1 MNHNY and CDR2 SVGAGI (reference sequence). CDR3 sequence: CASSYSEGNTQYF. CDR3 DNA sequence: TGTGCCAGCAGTTACTCGGAAGGGAATACGCAGTATTTT.

This clonotype was picked up a small number of times. The V and J genes are TRBV24-1 and TRBJ1-2, with TRBD1 matching over 7 bases. J was trimmed by 7 bases and V by 3 bases; bases with no gene match: 1. In germline, CDR1 is KGHDR, CDR2 SFDVKD. CDR3 length: 12 amino acids. CDR3 sequence: CATSDDRAGYTF. The CDR3 bases are TGTGCCACCAGTGATGACAGGGCTGGCTACACCTTC.

This clonotype turned up a few times. V usage is TRBV7-8 and J usage is TRBJ1-2; perhaps TRBD1 as D (5 bases). The CDR3 totals 14 residues. The V and J ends lost 0 bases and 9 bases respectively, with 14 bases between them. The germline gives CDR1 SGHVS, CDR2 FQNEAQ. In DNA, the CDR3 is TGTGCCAGCAGCTTAGCGCGAGGGGCCGTCAGCTACACCTTC. Translation gives CASSLARGAVSYTF.

There are many counts of this clonotype. This chain links TRBV28 with TRBJ1-4; D gene uncertain. With 6 bases removed from V and 0 bases from J, the gap between germline ends came to 8 bases. The CDR3 is 14 residues long. Germline V CDR1 and CDR2: MDHEN, SYDVKM. CDR3 bases: TGTGCCAGCAGCTCCCCAGCAACTAATGAAAAACTGTTTTTT. It encodes CASSSPATNEKLFF.

The table lists this clonotype with many counts. The rearrangement links TRBV27 to TRBJ1-5; D gene ambiguous. CDR1 is MNHEY, CDR2 SMNVEV, per germline (reference sequence). Trimming took 5 bases from V and 2 from J, leaving 7 bases between them. There are 13 residues in the CDR3. The CDR3 region has the DNA TGTGCCAGCAGTCTCACAGGCAATCAGCCCCAGCATTTT. The encoded protein is CASSLTGNQPQHF.

This clonotype was detected ten times or more. The rearrangement joins TRBV29-1 to TRBJ2-7; D is perhaps TRBD2 (5 bases). V was pared by 2 bases and J by 0 bases, with 20 bases between. The CDR3 is 17 amino acids. CDR1 SQVTM and CDR2 ANQGSEA come from the germline V gene. CDR3 sequence: CSVEQRQDFGLSYEQYF. As DNA, the CDR3 is TGCAGCGTTGAACAACGGCAGGACTTCGGCCTCTCCTACGAGCAGTACTTC.

The table lists this clonotype with many counts. This chain uses TRBV10-2 with TRBJ2-1, with 8 bases that match TRBD2. CDR1 WSHSY and CDR2 SAAADI come from the germline V gene. Losses at the gene ends were 4 bases for V and 4 bases for J; bases not matched to a gene: 6. The CDR3 length is 15 residues. The chain's CDR3 is CASSGISGVYNEQFF. CDR3 nucleotides: TGCGCCAGCAGTGGGATTAGCGGGGTTTACAATGAGCAGTTCTTC.

This clonotype was seen many times. V and J are TRBV6-5 and TRBJ2-5; 10 bases are shared with TRBD2. The CDR3 covers 14 residues. Germline assignment: CDR1 MNHEY and CDR2 SVGAGI. The V gene end was trimmed by 5 bases and the J gene end by 5 bases; junction bases not matched to a gene: 5. This CDR3 is CASSRLAGRETQYF. As DNA, the CDR3 is TGTGCCAGCAGTCGACTAGCGGGTCGCGAGACCCAGTACTTC.

This clonotype was picked up many times. The chain is built from TRBV7-6 and TRBJ2-3; TRBD1 might be the D (5 bases). The germline gives CDR1 SGHVS, CDR2 FNYEAQ. V was cut by 1 base and J by 1 base, with 9 bases left in between. The CDR3 loop spans 15 amino acids. For the CDR3, the DNA is TGTGCCAGCAGCTTAGGGCCCAGGGGCACAGATACGCAGTATTTT. It yields the protein CASSLGPRGTDTQYF.

This clonotype was counted ten times or more. The chain recombines TRBV30 with TRBJ1-6; maybe TRBD1 (6 bases). Germline-derived CDR1 and CDR2 are GTSNPN and SVGIG (reference sequence). Trimming stripped 1 base from V and 7 bases from J, with 8 bases between. The CDR3 is 13 residues long. The CDR3, as DNA: TGTGCCTGGAGTGAAGGGGGGAATTCACCCCTCCACTTT. Protein product: CAWSEGGNSPLHF.

In this sample, this clonotype turned up many times. The V call is TRBV12-3 or TRBV12-4, the J call TRBJ1-5, with 12 bases aligning to TRBD1. The V gene end was trimmed by 6 bases and the J gene end by 1 base; junction bases not matched to a gene: 7. The CDR3 totals 17 residues. The CDR3 loop reads CASSSGTGGTSNQPQHF. DNA for the CDR3: TGTGCCAGCAGCTCCGGGACAGGGGGCACCAGCAATCAGCCCCAGCATTTT.

The rearrangement links TRBV30 to TRBJ2-3; 8 nucleotides align to TRBD2. CDR1 and CDR2 from the germline V gene are GTSNPN and SVGIG (reference sequence). The junction had 3 bases not matched to a gene; V was cut back by 3 bases and J by 1 base. The CDR3 extends over 14 amino acids. The chain's CDR3 is CAWRVTSGTDTQYF. The CDR3 DNA reads as TGTGCCTGGAGAGTGACTAGCGGCACAGATACGCAGTATTTT.

This clonotype appeared a few times. The chain combines TRBV24-1 with TRBJ1-1; D remains ambiguous. V was shortened by 4 bases and J by 1 base, with 6 bases between the two germline ends. Germline loops: CDR1 KGHDR, CDR2 SFDVKD. The CDR3 sequence is 13 residues long. CDR3 region: CATSDGSNTEAFF. CDR3 DNA sequence: TGTGCCACCAGTGACGGGTCGAACACTGAAGCTTTCTTT.

This clonotype was counted between two and nine times. The chain carries TRBV18 and TRBJ1-5; 9 nucleotides agree with TRBD1. Looked up from germline, CDR1 is KGHSH and CDR2 is LQKENI. V lost 2 bases and J lost 3; bases outside the gene matches: 2. The CDR3 is 15 amino acids. CDR3 coding DNA: TGTGCCAGCTCACCAGGACAGGGGTTCAATCAGCCCCAGCATTTT. Amino acids: CASSPGQGFNQPQHF.

The chain is built from TRBV10-2 and TRBJ1-4, with 8 positions matching TRBD1. V dropped 5 bases and J dropped 7; count of bases not matched to a gene: 6. The CDR3 covers 14 residues. Germline CDR1 is WSHSY and CDR2 is SAAADI. CDR3 sequence (DNA): TGCGCCAGCAGTTCAGGGGGCGCCGGTGAAAAACTGTTTTTT. This translates into CASSSGGAGEKLFF.

This chain connects TRBV27 to TRBJ2-7; the match to TRBD2 covers 9 bases. V lost 0 bases, J lost 6 bases, and 12 bases stayed unmatched. In germline, CDR1 is MNHEY, CDR2 SMNVEV (reference sequence). The CDR3 covers 17 residues. In DNA, the CDR3 is TGTGCCAGCAGTTTATCTGTCCGGCTAGCGGGAAGCGGCGAGCAGTACTTC. It translates to CASSLSVRLAGSGEQYF.

This chain connects TRBV6-4 to TRBJ2-1, with 10 bases lining up with TRBD1. In germline, CDR1 is MRHNA, CDR2 SNTAGT. V lost 0 bases, J lost 5 bases, and 7 bases stayed unmatched. CDR3 size: 17 residues. CDR3 DNA: TGTGCCAGCAGTGACTCGATACGGGACAGGGGTCACAATGAGCAGTTCTTC. It codes for CASSDSIRDRGHNEQFF.